This TCR beta chain was found in a study of CDR3 diversity in severe acne (dated by TCRdb to about 2019). On this clonotype itself: No antigen is known for it. Base qualities are not at hand, and no much larger clone is one base apart.

Libraries were constructed by PCR. The run used an Illumina HiSeq 2000. The public sequencing data were trimmed at Q25 with fastp and processed into clonotypes with MiXCR by TCRdb, which kept only in-frame beta chains. Each entry merges the rows of one CDR3 protein and shows their most common DNA and genes. This sample is represented by approximately 79,000 distinct CDR3 sequences; 45% to 55% of them were singletons. The ten largest account for about a tenth of the sample. The germline V gene (reference sequence) supplies CDR1 DFQATT and CDR2 SNEGSKA. At the junction V is shortened by 5 bases and J by 4 bases; bases outside the gene matches: 12. The CDR3 spans 15 residues, from the cysteine through the phenylalanine. This entry keeps only the CDR3 DNA: 45 bases, framed from base 1.

The V and J segments used are TRBV20-1 and TRBJ2-3; 7 junctional bases match TRBD2. The clonotype originates from a male donor in good health, serving as a control. Sequenced: blood. The CDR3 loop reads CSAHSIGGSADTQYF. The bases are TGCAGTGCTCACTCGATCGGGGGGTCGGCAGATACGCAGTATTTT.